This T cell receptor beta chain was recorded in a study of cytomegalovirus exposure and HLA in healthy donors. Study details: There were 88 million or so unique TCRs (from HLA-typed donors) in an early data release.

The PCR had 60 Vbeta and 13 Jbeta primers. Assay: immunoSEQ multiplex PCR; the TCRdb copy retains only in-frame clones and omits some. This sample has roughly 140,000 clones; roughly three quarters occur once, and the top ten carry about 4.7%. This clone was seen only a few times. CDR1 SQVTM and CDR2 ANQGSEA come from the germline V gene. Trimming removed 4 bases at V and 0 bases at J, with 9 bases between. There are 13 residues in the CDR3. The genes are TRBV29-1 and TRBJ1-1; no firm D call. The sample consisted of PBMCs. The sequence derives from a man in his fifties or sixties in good health and CMV-seronegative. The CDR3 DNA sequence: TGCAGCGTTGCAACCCTACTGAACACTGAAGCTTTCTTT. This codes for CSVATLLNTEAFF.